This TCR beta chain was documented in a study of immune evolution from preneoplasia to lung adenocarcinoma. Germline CDR1 and CDR2: LNHDA and SQIVND (reference sequence). This CDR3 has 15 amino acids. V was clipped by 5 bases and J by 0 bases, with 11 bases between them. Findings of the study overall: Top clone share appeared to fall from AAH through AIS, MIA, adenocarcinoma.

As for this clone: The antigen remains undetermined.

The method was immunoSEQ multiplex PCR; TCRdb's version includes in-frame clones alone and lacks a portion of them. This table has some 10,000 clones, roughly 83% appearing once. Two lung cancer pathologists independently confirmed each histologic diagnosis. Sequenced: FFPE minimally invasive lung adenocarcinoma tissue. The chain links TRBV19 to TRBJ1-3; D not certain. The clonotype originates from a donor at least 70 years old with lung adenocarcinoma. The CDR3 here is CASSGLRDSGNTIYF. In DNA form, the CDR3 reads TGTGCCAGTAGTGGGCTTCGGGACTCTGGAAACACCATATATTTT.